This T cell receptor beta chain was observed in a study of blood T cell repertoires in COVID-19. Whole-study context: T cells, B-cell-depleted T cells, or PBMCs supplied cDNA or gDNA.

Trimming cost V 5 bases and J 5 bases; bases outside gene matches: 18. The CDR3 loop spans 18 amino acids. Germline lookup yields CDR1 MNHEY and CDR2 SVGEGT. Methods used by the authors: By means of reference gene primer amplification, nucleated cell counts were estimated. The repertoire was sequenced with immunoSEQ multiplex PCR; TCRdb's copy has only in-frame clones and lacks some. Clonal size and the V and J genes are those of that table, whereas D and trimming came from the DNA. The sample records around 55,000 clones, roughly nine tenths being singletons. The specimen was peripheral blood. The chain recombines TRBV6-2 or TRBV6-3 with TRBJ1-2, with 9 bases matching TRBD1. This sequence originates from a man aged 40-50 years with acute or convalescent COVID-19. The CDR3 protein is CASSRTGQGFGGSYGYTF. CDR3 DNA sequence: TGTGCCAGCAGTAGAACGGGACAGGGTTTTGGTGGATCTTATGGCTACACCTTC.